This TCR beta chain emerged from a study of T cells in Graves' hyperthyroidism and ophthalmopathy (dated by TCRdb to about 2019). In the study overall: Peripheral blood samples were taken at initial diagnosis, before any treatment was given. TCR V-J signatures able to tell the groups apart were searched for in a discovery cohort of more than 90 patients, of whom roughly 42 had Graves' ophthalmopathy and around 58 had stable Graves' hyperthyroidism. The paper reports TCR Vbeta CDR3 sequencing of over 120 peripheral blood samples: under 45 ophthalmopathy, roughly 74 hyperthyroidism and around 17 progressor patients. Following sampling, methimazole starting at 30 mg daily was given to hyperthyroidism patients, and high-dose intravenous methylprednisolone was given to ophthalmopathy patients. In addition, the study compared T-cell repertoires in thyroid tissue and in blood from six Graves' hyperthyroidism patients. Prospective prediction of ophthalmopathy was tested in an independent validation cohort consisting of 18 hyperthyroidism patients and 17 patients who later progressed to ophthalmopathy. For training and testing, the roughly 93 patients in the discovery cohort were randomly divided in a 7:3 ratio. Study-level results and caveats: In validation, the model predicted progression to ophthalmopathy a median of about 6 months before onset, with roughly 70% sensitivity and just under 75% specificity. A model built on a 13 V-J signature distinguished ophthalmopathy from stable hyperthyroidism, reaching 87.88% sensitivity and about 81% specificity in cross-validation and 80%/75% in testing. Sample size was not statistically predetermined, and blinding of investigators to group allocation was not performed. Most expanded thyroid clonotypes (frequency above 0.001) were also detected in blood, suggesting blood repertoires may reflect thyroid immune responses.

In the ophthalmopathy patients, disease was moderately to severely active, with a Clinical Activity Score of 3 or more, a NOSPECS grade of 4 or more, and a duration of less than 3 months. The study excluded patients with uncontrolled infections, other autoimmune diseases, pregnancy or lactation. Clinical symptoms, serum thyroxine and TRAb, thyroid ultrasound, and orbital computed tomography formed the basis for the diagnoses. Ficoll-Paque density gradient centrifugation was used to isolate PBMCs from 10 ml of fresh peripheral blood. Total RNA was extracted using Trizol reagent, and RNA quality was assessed on an Agilent 2100 Bioanalyzer. This clonotype was counted a few times. Its recognized antigen is unknown. Base quality data are lacking; no much larger clone is found one base away. The TCR beta CDR3 regions were amplified from RNA transcripts. For the first round of RT-PCR on the TCR CDR3, the HTBI primer set was used together with the Qiagen OneStep RT-PCR kit. Libraries were constructed in a second round of multiplex PCR, after which size selection and purification were performed. Paired-end sequencing of the libraries was performed with 100 bp reads on an Illumina HiSeq2000. The original methods were these. SOAPnuke was used to process the raw data, removing reads that contained adapters or uncalled bases, had a mean Phred below 15, or lacked an exact match to the constant primer or identifier. COPE v1.2.5 was used to merge high-quality paired reads, and clonotypes were defined as unique nucleotide sequences. Clonotypes were aligned to IMGT TRBV, TRBD and TRBJ reference segments using MiTCR v1.1. The analysis included only V-J combinations with a frequency above 0.0001, which together covered over 98% of the repertoires. A TCS score was defined as the ratio between F50 (clonal expansion) and ExV (chaos), using BLOSUM62-based TCRdist between CDR3 peptides within each V-J. Welch's t-statistics and random forest reduced around 510 V-J features to 10 to 15, which were used in a naive Bayes classifier (R e1071). TCRdb's own reprocessing of the public reads used fastp at Q25 and MiXCR and kept productive beta chains. For every CDR3 protein sequence, its rows merge into one entry that carries the most common genes and DNA. The V and J calls were determined by TCRdb, not by the authors. The sample data list about half a million distinct CDR3 sequences, and roughly 16% of these were observed just once. The ten largest clones take up about 29% of the sample.

For CDR1 and CDR2, the germline V gene (reference sequence) lists SGHNT and YYREEE. V loses 4 bases of germline sequence and J loses 1 base, and the interval between the two ends is 8 bases. The CDR3 runs 13 residues from the cysteine to the phenylalanine. Of all the DNA, just the CDR3 is kept, 39 bases in frame from base 1. The chain couples TRBV5-4 to TRBJ1-1; no D gene can be assigned with confidence. The TCR was taken from a woman in her 30s with Graves' ophthalmopathy. Source material: blood. The DNA is as follows: TGTGCCAGCAGCATCAGCTCGAACACTGAAGCTTTCTTT. It codes for CASSISSNTEAFF.